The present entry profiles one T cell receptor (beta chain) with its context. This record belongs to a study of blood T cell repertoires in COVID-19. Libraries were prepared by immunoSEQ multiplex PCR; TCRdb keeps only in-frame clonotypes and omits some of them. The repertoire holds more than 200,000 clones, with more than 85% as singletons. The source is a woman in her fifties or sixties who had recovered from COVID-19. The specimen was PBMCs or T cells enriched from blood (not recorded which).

The CDR3 spells CASTQQGTPYEQYF. The CDR3 DNA follows: TGTGCCAGCACCCAGCAGGGTACCCCCTACGAGCAGTACTTC. The chain is built from TRBV5-4 and TRBJ2-7, with D maybe TRBD1 (5 bases). Germline CDR1 reads SGHNT; CDR2 reads YYREEE (reference sequence). There are 14 residues in the CDR3. Trimming left V 6 bases short and J 2 bases short, with 15 bases between. Supplemented by reference TRBV5-4 and TRBJ2-7, the full variable domain reads ETGVTQSPTHLIKTRGQQVTLRCSSQSGHNTVSWYQQALGQGPQFIFQYYREEENGRGNFPPRFSGLQFPNYSSELNVNALELDDSALYLCASTQQGTPYEQYFGPGTRLTVT.